These 28 T cell receptor beta chains were all obtained from the same sample, sequenced in a study of early T cells in non-severe SARS-CoV-2 infection. TCRdb reanalysed the 5' RACE reads using MiXCR and keeps one entry per CDR3 protein. The data show tens of thousands of distinct CDR3 sequences, with nearly 7.5% seen just once and approximately 8% held by the top ten. Specimen: whole blood. The receptors here all came from an adult who was a healthcare worker with PCR-confirmed SARS-CoV-2 infection or an uninfected control (not recorded which).

This clonotype has a count of ten or more. This chain connects TRBV13 to TRBJ2-2, with 7 bases fitting TRBD1. Germline CDR1 is PRHDT and CDR2 is FYEKMQ (reference sequence). V dropped 4 bases and J dropped 6; count of bases not matched to a gene: 8. The CDR3 length is 15 residues. CDR3 amino acids: CASSYGTVYSGELFF. The CDR3 nucleotides read TGTGCCAGCAGCTACGGGACAGTTTATTCCGGGGAGCTGTTTTTT.

The chain is built from TRBV10-2 and TRBJ2-3; 9 nucleotides align to TRBD1. The V gene end was trimmed by 5 bases and the J gene end by 4 bases; junction bases not matched to a gene: 7. CDR1 is WSHSY, CDR2 SAAADI, per germline. The CDR3 has 15 amino acids. The CDR3, as DNA: TGCGCCAGCAGTACAGGGGGCAGGTATGCAGATACGCAGTATTTT. As protein: CASSTGGRYADTQYF.

This clonotype was counted at least ten times. The chain combines TRBV5-5 with TRBJ1-4, with D perhaps matching TRBD1 (6 bases). This CDR3 contains 15 residues. Trimming removed 0 bases at V and 8 bases at J, with 14 bases between. Germline V gene sequence: CDR1 SGHKS, CDR2 YYEKEE (reference sequence). The CDR3 reads CASSLVWGLGEKLFF. The DNA for the CDR3 is TGTGCCAGCAGCTTGGTCTGGGGGCTCGGGGAAAAACTGTTTTTT.

There are a few counts of this clonotype. The V call is TRBV13, the J call TRBJ2-7; 8 bases are a match to TRBD2. In germline, CDR1 is PRHDT, CDR2 FYEKMQ (reference sequence). The CDR3 sequence is 14 residues long. V lost 8 bases to trimming and J lost 7 bases; unmatched junction nucleotides: 13. In DNA, the CDR3 is TGTGCCAGCGTCGGAGGCGGGGGGTTGGGAGAGCAGTACTTC. Its protein product is CASVGGGGLGEQYF.

This clonotype was seen repeatedly, ten times or more. This chain links TRBV6-5 with TRBJ2-7; weak D call: TRBD1 (5 bases). Between the trimmed V and J ends, which lost 1 base and 5 bases, there was a span of 15 bases. The CDR3 sequence is 15 residues long. The germline V gene encodes CDR1 MNHEY and CDR2 SVGAGI. The CDR3 DNA sequence: TGTGCCAGCAGTTACTGGGCAGGGAAGAGAGACGAGCAGTACTTC. This sequence encodes CASSYWAGKRDEQYF.

This clonotype was counted a few times. CDR3 coding DNA: TGTGCCACCAGTGATCCCCGGGACTACACCACCGGGGAGCTGTTTTTT. Translating it yields CATSDPRDYTTGELFF. The chain joins TRBV24-1 to TRBJ2-2, with 7 bases fitting TRBD2. Trimming took 3 bases from V and 4 from J; bases not matched to a gene: 7. The CDR3 covers 16 residues. Germline V lookup: CDR1 KGHDR, CDR2 SFDVKD.

The chain carries TRBV10-2 and TRBJ2-7; TRBD2 agrees at 12 bases. Trimming took 8 bases from V and 3 from J; bases not matched to a gene: 2. CDR3 length: 13 residues. Germline V gene lookup returns CDR1 WSHSY and CDR2 SAAADI. Here the CDR3 reads CASRTSGVYEQYF. CDR3 DNA: TGCGCCAGCCGGACTAGCGGGGTCTACGAGCAGTACTTC.

This chain joins TRBV10-3 and TRBJ2-2, with TRBD1 matching over 9 bases. The CDR3 is 16 amino acids. Germline CDR1 ENHRY, CDR2 SYGVKD. J was trimmed by 1 base and V by 10 bases; bases with no gene match: 10. The CDR3, as DNA: TGTGCCACTGGACAGGGGCTGACCTTGAACACCGGGGAGCTGTTTTTT. It yields the protein CATGQGLTLNTGELFF.

There are a few counts of this clonotype. J is TRBJ1-2 and V is TRBV6-5; 9 nucleotides match TRBD1. Germline-derived CDR1 and CDR2 are MNHEY and SVGAGI. V was clipped by 6 bases and J by 8 bases; unmatched bases: 10. The CDR3 consists of 14 residues. CDR3 DNA: TGTGCCAGCAGCGCCGGGACAGGGATTTTCGGCTACACCTTC. Residues: CASSAGTGIFGYTF.

This chain links TRBV6-5 with TRBJ2-1, with 7 bases lining up with TRBD1. Germline CDR1 is MNHEY and CDR2 is SVGAGI. V lost 2 bases and J lost 4; bases outside the gene matches: 11. This CDR3 comprises 17 residues. The CDR3 nucleotides read TGTGCCAGCAGTTACACTGCGAGAGGGGGCGCTTACAATGAGCAGTTCTTC. Its protein is CASSYTARGGAYNEQFF.

The chain has TRBV2 and TRBJ2-1; TRBD1 might be the D (5 bases). CDR1 is SNHLY and CDR2 is FYNNEI in the germline V gene. The CDR3 spans 13 residues. The V and J ends lost 4 bases and 9 bases respectively, with 13 bases between them. Here the CDR3 DNA reads TGTGCCAGCAGTGTCGACAGTTGGGGTGAGCAGTTCTTC. Amino acid sequence: CASSVDSWGEQFF.

This clonotype came up many times. The chain is built from TRBV21-1 and TRBJ1-6; TRBD1, the D gene given by the table, was not confirmed from the DNA. TRBV21-1 is a pseudogene locus. This CDR3 comprises 15 residues. The CDR3 sequence: CASSKAGDHNSPLHF. Written as DNA, the CDR3 is TGTGCCAGCAGCAAAGCAGGGGATCATAATTCACCCCTCCACTTT.

This clonotype was recorded many times. The rearrangement links TRBV7-9 to TRBJ2-3; D is possibly TRBD2 (5 bases). V lost 2 bases to trimming and J lost 2 bases, with 11 bases between them. Germline V CDR1 and CDR2: SEHNR, FQNEAQ (reference sequence). The CDR3 loop spans 15 amino acids. The DNA of the CDR3 is TGTGCCAGCAGCTTACGAGGGTCCCCCACAGATACGCAGTATTTT. Its translation is CASSLRGSPTDTQYF.

This clonotype was counted between two and nine times. The rearrangement uses TRBV28 and TRBJ2-7; possibly TRBD2 for D (6 bases). V dropped 4 bases and J dropped 2 bases, with 18 bases sitting between them. This CDR3 is built from 16 residues. In germline, CDR1 is MDHEN, CDR2 SYDVKM. Here the CDR3 reads CASSSPWGESPYEQYF. CDR3 DNA sequence: TGTGCCAGCAGTTCCCCTTGGGGGGAGTCACCCTACGAGCAGTACTTC.

This clonotype was observed a few times. The chain uses TRBV4-2 and TRBJ1-1; D is perhaps TRBD1 (5 bases). V lost 7 bases to trimming and J lost 0 bases, with 21 bases between them. The CDR3 consists of 17 residues. Per the germline V gene, CDR1 is LGHNA and CDR2 is YNFKEQ. CDR3 loop: CASILFGRDGMNTEAFF. The CDR3, as DNA: TGTGCCAGCATCCTCTTTGGGAGGGACGGCATGAACACTGAAGCTTTCTTT.

The chain couples TRBV4-2 to TRBJ2-5; D is unclear. CDR1 LGHNA and CDR2 YNFKEQ come from the germline V gene. This CDR3 contains 13 residues. Trimming cost V 4 bases and J 6 bases, with 12 bases left between them. DNA of the CDR3: TGTGCCAGCAGCCTAACTAATGACAAGACCCAGTACTTC. It yields the protein CASSLTNDKTQYF.

The rearrangement links TRBV3-1 to TRBJ1-3; no clear D. Germline-derived CDR1 and CDR2 are LGHDT and YNNKEL (reference sequence). The CDR3 runs to 15 residues. The V and J ends lost 1 base and 0 bases respectively, with 7 bases between them. The CDR3 coding sequence is TGTGCCAGCAGCCAAGTGATGAGCTCTGGAAACACCATATATTTT. Its protein is CASSQVMSSGNTIYF.

This clonotype has at least ten counts. The chain couples TRBV19 to TRBJ1-1; the D gene is possibly TRBD1 (5 bases). Trimming pared 7 bases from V and 1 base from J, leaving 10 bases between. Germline CDR1 is LNHDA and CDR2 is SQIVND (reference sequence). This CDR3 has 13 residues. For the CDR3, the DNA is TGTGCCAGTACCTCAGGGACGAACACTGAAGCTTTCTTT. It is translated as CASTSGTNTEAFF.

This clonotype was detected a few times. V is TRBV18 and J is TRBJ1-4; no clear D gene. Germline V gene sequence: CDR1 KGHSH, CDR2 LQKENI. This CDR3 is 14 amino acids long. V was shortened by 2 bases and J by 7 bases, with 11 bases between the two germline ends. CDR3 region: CASSPNRLREKLFF. CDR3 DNA sequence: TGTGCCAGCTCACCAAACAGATTGCGTGAAAAACTGTTTTTT.

This clonotype occurred many times. The chain uses TRBV18 and TRBJ1-1, with a tentative D call TRBD1 (6 bases). This CDR3 has 16 amino acids. V lost 0 bases and J lost 10, with 21 bases in between. Germline assignment: CDR1 KGHSH and CDR2 LQKENI. The CDR3 DNA sequence: TGTGCCAGCTCACCACCGAGTGTCGACAGGCCTCCGACAGCTTTCTTT. Protein product: CASSPPSVDRPPTAFF.

This clonotype was detected ten times or more. The V gene is TRBV4-3, the J gene TRBJ1-5; a weak D match, TRBD1 (6 bases). The CDR3 loop spans 15 amino acids. V lost 1 base, J lost 5 bases, and 12 bases lay in between. Germline values: CDR1 LGHNA, CDR2 YSLEER. The CDR3 region has the DNA TGCGCCAGCAGCCAAGTTTTCGCAGGGGATCAGCCCCAGCATTTT. This translates into CASSQVFAGDQPQHF.

This clonotype was seen repeatedly, ten times or more. The J gene is TRBJ2-7, the V gene TRBV14; D is undetermined. Germline assignment: CDR1 SGHDN and CDR2 FVKESK. V lost 4 bases to trimming and J lost 3 bases, with 10 bases between them. The CDR3 has 13 residues. This CDR3 reads CASSRLDDYEQYF. The CDR3 DNA follows: TGTGCCAGCAGCCGACTGGACGACTACGAGCAGTACTTC.

Many counts were recorded for this clonotype. V is TRBV3-1 and J is TRBJ2-7; 11 bases agree with TRBD2. J lost 3 bases, V lost 3 bases, and 7 bases had no gene match. The CDR3 length is 16 residues. The V gene's germline CDR1 is LGHDT and CDR2 YNNKEL (reference sequence). The CDR3 nucleotides are TGTGCCAGCAGCCATGCTAGCGGGGGGCTTCACTACGAGCAGTACTTC. Encoded protein: CASSHASGGLHYEQYF.

This clonotype has at least ten counts. The chain has TRBV11-2 and TRBJ2-2; 7 bases match TRBD1. V lost 8 bases to trimming and J lost 0 bases; unmatched junction nucleotides: 15. CDR3 length: 18 amino acids. In germline, CDR1 is SGHAT, CDR2 FQNNGV. CDR3 DNA sequence: TGTGCCAGCTCAATTGGGACAGCCTATCCTTCGAACACCGGGGAGCTGTTTTTT. Its translation: CASSIGTAYPSNTGELFF.

A remark on this clonotype: One junction end disagrees with the germline gene, perhaps due to a read error. V gene TRBV20-1 combines with J gene TRBJ1-3; unclear D gene. CDR1 is DFQATT and CDR2 is SNEGSKA in the germline V gene (reference sequence). The CDR3 is 15 residues long. This chain's CDR3 is CSAQRMGGLGDTIYF. CDR3 nucleotide sequence: TGCAGTGCTCAGAGGATGGGCGGACTTGGAGACACCATATATTTT.

This chain joins TRBV24-1 and TRBJ2-7; D might be TRBD1 (5 bases). The CDR3 runs to 14 residues. Germline V gene lookup returns CDR1 KGHDR and CDR2 SFDVKD. The V gene lost 3 bases and the J gene lost 2 bases, with 10 bases spanning the gap. CDR3 in DNA: TGTGCCACCAGTGATACCGGACATACCTACGAGCAGTACTTC. This sequence encodes CATSDTGHTYEQYF.

This sequence joins TRBV5-1 and TRBJ2-1; 9 bases line up with TRBD2. V gave up 0 bases and J gave up 3 bases; unmatched junction bases: 1. CDR1 and CDR2 (germline): SGHRS, YFSETQ. CDR3 size: 15 residues. The CDR3 region has the DNA TGCGCCAGCAGCTTGGATAGCGGGGGCTACAATGAGCAGTTCTTC. This codes for CASSLDSGGYNEQFF. The full variable domain, completed using reference TRBV5-1 and TRBJ2-1, is KAGVTQTPRYLIKTRGQQVTLSCSPISGHRSVSWYQQTPGQGLQFLFEYFSETQRNKGNFPGRFSGRQFSNSRSEMNVSTLELGDSALYLCASSLDSGGYNEQFFGPGTRLTVL.

This clonotype has at least ten counts. Relative to the germline gene, one junction end is altered; a read error may explain this. The chain couples TRBV2 to TRBJ1-6; maybe TRBD1 (5 bases). The CDR3 runs 12 residues. Germline CDR1 SNHLY, CDR2 FYNNEI. The CDR3 sequence is CASSGALTPPGF. Written as DNA, the CDR3 is TGTGCCAGCAGTGGGGCGCTCACCCCTCCAGGGTTT.